This T cell receptor beta chain was recovered during a study of CD8 T cells in Susac syndrome. With random hexamers, 0.5 to 1 ug RNA was reverse transcribed. TCRdb re-derived calls from the immunoSEQ multiplex PCR reads in MiXCR, one entry per CDR3 protein. The table shows approximately 160,000 distinct CDR3 sequences, with roughly nine tenths occurring only once. Sequencing was performed on CD4+ T cells from PBMCs. The source is a human donor in good health.

This CDR3 is CAWSEQGPNTGELFF. The CDR3 bases are TGTGCCTGGAGTGAGCAGGGCCCGAACACCGGGGAGCTGTTTTTT. This chain joins TRBV30 and TRBJ2-2; perhaps TRBD1 as D (5 bases). The germline V gene has CDR1 GTSNPN and CDR2 SVGIG (reference sequence). This CDR3 region has 15 residues. Deletions cut 1 base from V and 0 bases from J, with 9 bases between.